The text below deals with one T cell receptor (beta chain). Its antigen remains unidentified. This entry comes from a study of CD4 T cells in relation to SARS-CoV-2 and coronaviruses. Across the study: After roughly eleven days of antigen culture, PBMC TCR beta CDR3s were sequenced.

Points from the study as a whole: Roughly 69% of donors had memory CD4+ clonotypes crossrecognizing SARS-CoV-2 and common cold coronavirus spike. Crossreactivity was assessed only for spike protein, not other viral proteins.

Fewer than 130,000 naive or memory CD4+ cells were cultured with CEF peptides for 9 to 10 days. Sequencing was performed with immunoSEQ multiplex PCR; in TCRdb, only in-frame clones are kept and a portion is missing. The sample lists about 38,000 clones, about three quarters occurring once. The CDR3 has 15 residues. Per germline, CDR1 MNHNS and CDR2 SASEGT. The V and J ends lost 2 bases and 4 bases, in that order; junction bases with no gene match: 6. The sequenced sample consisted of memory CD4+ T cells from PBMCs, cultured in vitro. The rearrangement uses TRBV6-1 and TRBJ2-3, with 7 bases matching TRBD2. The receptor was derived from an adult with COVID-19. CDR3: CASSELRGGPDTQYF. In nucleotides, the CDR3 is TGTGCCAGCAGTGAATTGAGGGGAGGGCCAGATACGCAGTATTTT.